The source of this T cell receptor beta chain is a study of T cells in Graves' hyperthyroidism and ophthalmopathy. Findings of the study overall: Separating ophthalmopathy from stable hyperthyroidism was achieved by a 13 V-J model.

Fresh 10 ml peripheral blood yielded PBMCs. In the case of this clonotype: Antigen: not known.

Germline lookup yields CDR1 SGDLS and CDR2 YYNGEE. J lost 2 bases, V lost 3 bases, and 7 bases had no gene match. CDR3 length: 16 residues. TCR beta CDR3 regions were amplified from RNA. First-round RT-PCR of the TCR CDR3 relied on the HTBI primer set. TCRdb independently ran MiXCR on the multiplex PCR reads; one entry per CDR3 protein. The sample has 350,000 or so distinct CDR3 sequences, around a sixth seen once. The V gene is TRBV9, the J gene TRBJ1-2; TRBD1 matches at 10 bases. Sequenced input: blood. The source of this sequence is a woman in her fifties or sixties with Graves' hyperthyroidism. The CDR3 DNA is TGTGCCAGCAGCGCGCTCGACAGGGGGCTAAACTATGGCTACACCTTC. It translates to CASSALDRGLNYGYTF.